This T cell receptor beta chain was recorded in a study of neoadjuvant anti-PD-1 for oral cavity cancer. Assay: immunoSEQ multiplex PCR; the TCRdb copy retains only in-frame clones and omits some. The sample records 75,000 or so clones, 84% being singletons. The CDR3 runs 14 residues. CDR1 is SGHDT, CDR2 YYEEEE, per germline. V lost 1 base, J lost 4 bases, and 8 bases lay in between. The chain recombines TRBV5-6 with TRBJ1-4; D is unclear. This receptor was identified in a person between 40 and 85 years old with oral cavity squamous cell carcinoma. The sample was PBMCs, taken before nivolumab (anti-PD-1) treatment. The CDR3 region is CASSLITVNEKLFF. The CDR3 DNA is TGTGCCAGCAGCTTGATCACAGTTAATGAAAAACTGTTTTTT.